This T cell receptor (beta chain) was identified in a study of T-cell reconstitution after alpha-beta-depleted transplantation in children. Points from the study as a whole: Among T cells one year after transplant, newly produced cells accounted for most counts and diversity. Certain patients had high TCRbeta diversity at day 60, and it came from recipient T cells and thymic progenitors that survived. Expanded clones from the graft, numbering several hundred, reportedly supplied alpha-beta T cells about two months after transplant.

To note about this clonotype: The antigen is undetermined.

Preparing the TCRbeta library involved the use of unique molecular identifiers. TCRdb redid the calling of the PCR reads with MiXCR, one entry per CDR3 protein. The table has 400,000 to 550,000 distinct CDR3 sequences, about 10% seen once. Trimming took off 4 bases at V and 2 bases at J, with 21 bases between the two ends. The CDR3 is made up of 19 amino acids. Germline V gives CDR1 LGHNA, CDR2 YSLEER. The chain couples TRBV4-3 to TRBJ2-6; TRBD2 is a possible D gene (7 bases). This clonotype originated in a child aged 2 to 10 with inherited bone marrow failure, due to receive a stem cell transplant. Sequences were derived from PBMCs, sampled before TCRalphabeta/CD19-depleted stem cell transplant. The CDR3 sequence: CASSPWGGALVTGANVLTF. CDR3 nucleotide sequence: TGCGCCAGCAGCCCCTGGGGGGGCGCCCTGGTTACTGGGGCCAACGTCCTGACTTTC.